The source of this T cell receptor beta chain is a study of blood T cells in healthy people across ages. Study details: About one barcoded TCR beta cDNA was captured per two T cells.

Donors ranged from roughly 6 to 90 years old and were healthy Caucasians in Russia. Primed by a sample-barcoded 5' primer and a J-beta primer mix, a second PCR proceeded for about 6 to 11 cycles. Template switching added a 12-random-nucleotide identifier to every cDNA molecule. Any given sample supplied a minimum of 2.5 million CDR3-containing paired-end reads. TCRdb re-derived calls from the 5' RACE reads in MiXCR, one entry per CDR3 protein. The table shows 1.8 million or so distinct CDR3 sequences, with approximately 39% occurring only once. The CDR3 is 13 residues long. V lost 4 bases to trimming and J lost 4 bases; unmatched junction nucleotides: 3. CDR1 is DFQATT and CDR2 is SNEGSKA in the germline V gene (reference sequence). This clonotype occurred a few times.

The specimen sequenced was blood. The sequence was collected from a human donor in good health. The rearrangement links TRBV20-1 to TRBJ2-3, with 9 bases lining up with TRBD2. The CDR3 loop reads CSAISGGSDTQYF. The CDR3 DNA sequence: TGCAGTGCTATCAGCGGGGGGTCAGATACGCAGTATTTT.